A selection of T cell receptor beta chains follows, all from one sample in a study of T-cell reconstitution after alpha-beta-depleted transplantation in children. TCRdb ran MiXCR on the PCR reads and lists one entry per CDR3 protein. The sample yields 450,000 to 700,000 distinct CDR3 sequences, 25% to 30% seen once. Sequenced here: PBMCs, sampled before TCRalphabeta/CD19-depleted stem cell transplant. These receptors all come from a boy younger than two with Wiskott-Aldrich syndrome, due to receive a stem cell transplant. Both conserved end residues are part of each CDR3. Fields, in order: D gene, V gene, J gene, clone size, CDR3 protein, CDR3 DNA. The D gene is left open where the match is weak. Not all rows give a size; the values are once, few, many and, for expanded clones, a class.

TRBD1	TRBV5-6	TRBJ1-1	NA	CASTSGQGDTEAFF	TGTGCCAGCACCTCGGGGCAGGGGGACACTGAAGCTTTCTTT
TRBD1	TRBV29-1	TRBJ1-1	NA	CSVAGQNLEAFF	TGCAGCGTTGCGGGACAGAACCTTGAAGCTTTCTTT
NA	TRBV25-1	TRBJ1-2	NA	CASSERGQGLYDLEYTF	TGTGCCAGCAGTGAAAGGGGCCAGGGCCTCTATGATCTGGAGTACACCTTC
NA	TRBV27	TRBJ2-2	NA	CASSLSPGNTGELFF	TGTGCCAGCAGTTTATCGCCAGGGAACACCGGGGAGCTGTTTTTT
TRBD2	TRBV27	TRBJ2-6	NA	CASRVAGSGANVLTF	TGTGCCAGCAGGGTAGCGGGCTCTGGGGCCAACGTCCTGACTTTC
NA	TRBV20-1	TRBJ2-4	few	CSASRGTKNIQYF	TGCAGTGCTAGTAGGGGCACCAAAAACATTCAGTACTTC
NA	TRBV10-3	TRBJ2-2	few	CAIRPGGANTGELFF	TGTGCCATCAGGCCCGGCGGGGCAAACACCGGGGAGCTGTTTTTT
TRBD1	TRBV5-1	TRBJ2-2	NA	CASSSTGTGIGELFF	TGCGCCAGCAGCTCGACCGGGACAGGGATCGGGGAGCTGTTTTTT
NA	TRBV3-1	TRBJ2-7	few	CASSQATYEQYF	TGTGCCAGCAGCCAAGCCACCTACGAGCAGTACTTC
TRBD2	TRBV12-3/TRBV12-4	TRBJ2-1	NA	CASSLLREPSSYNEQFF	TGTGCCAGCAGTTTACTGCGGGAGCCAAGCTCCTACAATGAGCAGTTCTTC
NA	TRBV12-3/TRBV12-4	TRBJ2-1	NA	CASSWGSGGRGTHEQFF	TGTGCCAGCAGTTGGGGGTCGGGTGGGAGAGGGACCCATGAGCAGTTCTTC
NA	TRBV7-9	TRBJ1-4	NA	CASSLGRGRNEKLFF	TGTGCCAGCAGCTTAGGGCGCGGACGTAATGAAAAACTGTTTTTT
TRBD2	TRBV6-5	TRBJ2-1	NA	CASRANGRVMNEQFF	TGTGCCAGCAGGGCAAACGGGAGGGTGATGAATGAGCAGTTCTTC
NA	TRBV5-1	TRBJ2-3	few	CASSFGTSTDTQYF	TGTGCCAGCAGCTTTGGGACTAGCACAGATACGCAGTATTTT
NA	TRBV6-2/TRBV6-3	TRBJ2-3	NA	CASSLGQMGFTDTQYF	TGTGCCAGCAGCCTAGGACAGATGGGGTTCACAGATACGCAGTATTTT
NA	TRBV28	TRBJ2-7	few	CASSRERGGEEQYF	TGTGCCAGCAGCAGGGAGAGGGGGGGAGAAGAGCAGTACTTC
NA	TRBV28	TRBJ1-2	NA	CASSLSTVSPGYTF	TGTGCCAGCAGTTTATCGACAGTTTCGCCTGGCTACACCTTC
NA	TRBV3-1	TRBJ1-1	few	CASSRREEAEAFF	TGTGCCAGCAGCCGCCGGGAAGAGGCTGAAGCTTTCTTT
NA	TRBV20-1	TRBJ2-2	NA	CSASPPGSRSGELFF	TGCAGTGCTAGTCCCCCCGGGAGCCGGTCCGGGGAGCTGTTTTTT
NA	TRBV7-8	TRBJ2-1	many	CASSPVGAYNEQFF	TGTGCCAGCAGCCCCGTCGGGGCCTACAATGAGCAGTTCTTC
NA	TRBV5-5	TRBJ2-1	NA	CASSLYPSPWESQFF	TGTGCCAGCAGCTTGTACCCCAGTCCGTGGGAGTCGCAGTTCTTC
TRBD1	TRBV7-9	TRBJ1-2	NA	CASSDRDRGNYGYTF	TGTGCCAGCAGCGATAGGGACAGGGGTAACTATGGCTACACCTTC
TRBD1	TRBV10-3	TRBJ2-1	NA	CAISESLGQAYNEQFF	TGTGCCATCAGTGAGTCATTAGGACAGGCGTACAATGAGCAGTTCTTC
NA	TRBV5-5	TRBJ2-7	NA	CASSSSTGTGVTYEQYF	TGTGCCAGCAGCTCCTCAACCGGGACGGGGGTAACCTACGAGCAGTACTTC
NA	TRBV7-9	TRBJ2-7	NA	CASSSGLYEQYF	TGTGCCAGCAGTTCCGGACTTTACGAGCAGTACTTC
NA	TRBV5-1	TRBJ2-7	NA	CASSSTAGGGGYSYEQYF	TGCGCCAGCAGCTCCACGGCAGGGGGCGGGGGATACTCCTACGAGCAGTACTTC
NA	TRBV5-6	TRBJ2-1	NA	CASSLRNRPFGESFF	TGTGCCAGCAGCTTGAGAAATCGGCCTTTCGGAGAGTCGTTCTTC
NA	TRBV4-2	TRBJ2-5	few	CASSQDGAETQYF	TGTGCCAGCAGCCAAGATGGGGCGGAGACCCAGTACTTC
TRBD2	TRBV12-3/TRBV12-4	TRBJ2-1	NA	CASSLLPLAGGPYEQFF	TGTGCCAGCAGTTTGCTCCCACTAGCGGGAGGGCCTTATGAGCAGTTCTTC
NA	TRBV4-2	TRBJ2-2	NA	CASSQIRGELFF	TGTGCCAGCAGCCAAATTCGTGGGGAGCTGTTTTTT
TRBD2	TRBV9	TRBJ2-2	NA	CASSVASSGVTGELFF	TGTGCCAGCAGCGTAGCTTCTAGCGGGGTCACCGGGGAGCTGTTTTTT
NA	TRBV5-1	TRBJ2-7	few	CASSLQLAKGYEQYF	TGCGCCAGCAGCTTGCAACTAGCTAAAGGCTACGAGCAGTACTTC
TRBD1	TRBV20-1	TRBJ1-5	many	CSARKAAGQVGQPQHF	TGCAGTGCTAGAAAGGCCGCGGGACAGGTGGGTCAGCCCCAGCATTTT
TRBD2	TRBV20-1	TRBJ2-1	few	CSAGLAEINEQFF	TGCAGTGCGGGTCTAGCGGAAATCAATGAGCAGTTCTTC
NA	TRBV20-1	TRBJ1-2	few	CSARSPRYGYTF	TGCAGTGCTAGATCTCCACGATATGGCTACACCTTC
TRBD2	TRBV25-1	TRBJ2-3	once	CASSAFLSGTSGSLYTQYF	TGTGCCAGCAGTGCCTTTTTATCCGGGACTAGCGGGTCGTTGTATACGCAGTATTTT
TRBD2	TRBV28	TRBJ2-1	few	CASSSGGISNEQFF	TGTGCCAGCAGTTCGGGGGGGATTTCGAATGAGCAGTTCTTC
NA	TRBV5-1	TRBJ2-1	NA	CASGEIGNEQFF	TGCGCCAGCGGAGAGATAGGCAATGAGCAGTTCTTC
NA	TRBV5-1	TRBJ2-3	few	CASSLGQAPSTDTQYF	TGCGCCAGCAGCTTGGGACAGGCCCCTAGCACAGATACGCAGTATTTT
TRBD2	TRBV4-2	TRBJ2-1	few	CASSLGLAESSYNEQFF	TGTGCCAGCAGCCTAGGACTAGCGGAGAGCTCCTACAATGAGCAGTTCTTC
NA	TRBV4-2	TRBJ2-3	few	CASSQDRSDTQYF	TGTGCCAGCAGCCAAGACCGGTCTGATACGCAGTATTTT
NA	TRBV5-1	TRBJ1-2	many	CASSLQGPYGYTF	TGCGCCAGCAGCTTGCAGGGTCCCTATGGCTACACCTTC
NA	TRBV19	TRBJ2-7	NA	CASSIDAGDEQYF	TGTGCCAGTAGTATAGATGCAGGGGACGAGCAGTACTTC
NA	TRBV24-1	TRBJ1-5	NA	CATSDSEQNQPQHF	TGTGCCACCAGTGATTCCGAGCAAAATCAGCCCCAGCATTTT
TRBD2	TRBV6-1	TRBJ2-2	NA	CASSIFAGTRVTGELFF	TGTGCCAGCAGTATTTTCGCCGGGACTAGAGTTACCGGGGAGCTGTTTTTT
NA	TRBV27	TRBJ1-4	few	CASSRYLARDGPNEKLFF	TGTGCCAGCAGCCGTTATTTGGCCAGGGACGGACCTAATGAAAAACTGTTTTTT
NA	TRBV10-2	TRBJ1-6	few	CASRFGGNSPLHF	TGCGCCAGCAGATTCGGGGGGAATTCACCCCTCCACTTT
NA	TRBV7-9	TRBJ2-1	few	CASSLVAGRGLYNEQFF	TGTGCCAGCAGCTTAGTTGCGGGCAGGGGACTTTACAATGAGCAGTTCTTC
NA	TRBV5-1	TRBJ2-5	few	CASSLAGGDGEETQYF	TGCGCCAGCAGCTTGGCTGGCGGAGATGGGGAAGAGACCCAGTACTTC
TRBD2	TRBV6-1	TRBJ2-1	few	CATRWTSGRNEQFF	TGTGCCACCAGGTGGACTAGCGGGAGGAATGAGCAGTTCTTC
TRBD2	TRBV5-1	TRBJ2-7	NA	CASSHSLAAYEQYF	TGCGCCAGCAGCCATTCCCTAGCGGCCTACGAGCAGTACTTC
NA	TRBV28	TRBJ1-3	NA	CASTTLNYSGNTIYF	TGTGCCAGCACCACACTGAACTACTCTGGAAACACCATATATTTT
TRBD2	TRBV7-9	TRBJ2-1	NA	CASSLATGGGHYNEQFF	TGTGCCAGCAGCTTAGCGACCGGGGGGGGCCATTACAATGAGCAGTTCTTC
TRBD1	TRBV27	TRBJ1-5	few	CASRPKAGGGSQPQHF	TGTGCCAGCAGACCCAAAGCCGGAGGGGGCAGTCAGCCCCAGCATTTT